This TCR beta chain was obtained from a study of CD8 T cells in Susac syndrome. RNA, at roughly 0.45 to 1 ug, was reverse transcribed with random hexamers. It was immunoSEQ multiplex PCR that amplified TCR beta CDR3 across 54 Vbeta and 13 Jbeta. TCRdb independently ran MiXCR on the immunoSEQ multiplex PCR reads; one entry per CDR3 protein. The sample contains roughly 140,000 distinct CDR3 sequences, about 93% of which appear only once. CDR3 length equals 16 residues. Germline values: CDR1 DFQATT, CDR2 SNEGSKA (reference sequence). After removal of 0 bases from V and 1 base from J, the junction contained 4 bases not matched to a gene. The authors carried out high-throughput sequencing of TCR beta. They applied it to CD8+ and CD4+ T cells obtained from blood. TEMRA cells underwent FACS enrichment and CD8+ and CD4+ T cells underwent negative isolation.

The receptor's source is a human donor in good health. This rearrangement joins TRBV20-1 to TRBJ2-3; TRBD2 matches at 10 bases. Material for sequencing was CD8+ T cells from PBMCs. The chain's CDR3 is CSARDRTSGGTDTQYF. The CDR3 coding sequence is TGCAGTGCTAGAGACCGGACTAGCGGAGGCACAGATACGCAGTATTTT.